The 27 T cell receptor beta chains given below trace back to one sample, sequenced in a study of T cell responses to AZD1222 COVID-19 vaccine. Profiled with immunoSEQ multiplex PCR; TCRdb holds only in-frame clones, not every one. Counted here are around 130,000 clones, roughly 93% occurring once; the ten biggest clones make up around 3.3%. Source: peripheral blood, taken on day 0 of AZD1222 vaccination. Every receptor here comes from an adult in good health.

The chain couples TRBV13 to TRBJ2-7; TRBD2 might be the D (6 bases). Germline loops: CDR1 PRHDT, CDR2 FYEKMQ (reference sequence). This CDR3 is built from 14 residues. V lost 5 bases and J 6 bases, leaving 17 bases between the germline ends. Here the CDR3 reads CASSPTGSFAEQYF. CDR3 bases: TGTGCCAGCAGCCCAACCGGGAGTTTCGCCGAGCAGTACTTC.

Here the CDR3 reads CASSYPGPYNEQFF. The DNA for the CDR3 is TGTGCCAGCAGTTACCCAGGGCCGTACAATGAGCAGTTCTTC. This chain connects TRBV6-2 or TRBV6-3 to TRBJ2-1; D perhaps matches TRBD1 (5 bases). The CDR3 runs to 14 residues. The ends were cut back, 2 bases at V and 4 bases at J, with 9 bases in the middle. The germline V gene has CDR1 MNHEY and CDR2 SVGEGT.

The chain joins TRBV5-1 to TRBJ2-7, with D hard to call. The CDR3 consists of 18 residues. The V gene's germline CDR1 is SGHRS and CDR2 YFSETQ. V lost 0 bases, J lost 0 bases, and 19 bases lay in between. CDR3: CASSLGVPDRITSYEQYF. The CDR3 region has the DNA TGCGCCAGCAGCTTGGGGGTACCCGACCGCATCACCTCCTACGAGCAGTACTTC.

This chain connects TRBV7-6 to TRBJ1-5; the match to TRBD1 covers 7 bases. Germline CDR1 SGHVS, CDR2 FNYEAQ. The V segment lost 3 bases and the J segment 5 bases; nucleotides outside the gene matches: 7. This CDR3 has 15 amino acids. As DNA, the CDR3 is TGTGCCAGCAGCTTGGAACCCAGGGGGGATCAGCCCCAGCATTTT. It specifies CASSLEPRGDQPQHF. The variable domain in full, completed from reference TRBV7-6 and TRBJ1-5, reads GAGVSQSPRYKVTKRGQDVALRCDPISGHVSLYWYRQALGQGPEFLTYFNYEAQQDKSGLPNDRFSAERPEGSISTLTIQRTEQRDSAMYRCASSLEPRGDQPQHFGDGTRLSIL.

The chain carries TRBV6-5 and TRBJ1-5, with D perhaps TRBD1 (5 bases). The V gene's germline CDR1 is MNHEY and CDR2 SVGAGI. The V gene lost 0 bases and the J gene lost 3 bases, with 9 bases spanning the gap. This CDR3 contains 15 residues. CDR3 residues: CASSYSRGDNQPQHF. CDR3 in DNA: TGTGCCAGCAGTTACTCGAGAGGGGACAATCAGCCCCAGCATTTT.

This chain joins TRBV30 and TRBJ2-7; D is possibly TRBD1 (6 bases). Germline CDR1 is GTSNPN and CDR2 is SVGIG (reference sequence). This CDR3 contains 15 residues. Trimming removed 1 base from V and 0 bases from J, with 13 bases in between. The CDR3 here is CAWSGGQPSSYEQYF. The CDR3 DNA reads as TGTGCCTGGAGTGGTGGACAGCCCAGCTCCTACGAGCAGTACTTC.

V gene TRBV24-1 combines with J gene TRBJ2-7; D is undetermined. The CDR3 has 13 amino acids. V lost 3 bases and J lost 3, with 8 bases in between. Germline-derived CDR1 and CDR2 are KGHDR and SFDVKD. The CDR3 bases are TGTGCCACCAGTGATGCAGATTACTACGAGCAGTACTTC. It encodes CATSDADYYEQYF.

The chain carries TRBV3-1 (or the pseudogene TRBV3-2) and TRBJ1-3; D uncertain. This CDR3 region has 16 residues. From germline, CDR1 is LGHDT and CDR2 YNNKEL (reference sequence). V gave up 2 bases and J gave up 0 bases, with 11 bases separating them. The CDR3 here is CASSQWRVPSGNTIYF. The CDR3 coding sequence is TGTGCCAGCAGCCAATGGAGGGTTCCCTCTGGAAACACCATATATTTT.

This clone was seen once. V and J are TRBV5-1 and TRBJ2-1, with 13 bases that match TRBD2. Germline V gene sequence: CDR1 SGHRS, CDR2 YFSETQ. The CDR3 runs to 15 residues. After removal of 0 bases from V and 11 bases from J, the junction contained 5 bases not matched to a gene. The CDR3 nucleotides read TGCGCCAGCAGCTTGGCTCAACTAGCGGGAGGGAAGCAGTTCTTC. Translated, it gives CASSLAQLAGGKQFF.

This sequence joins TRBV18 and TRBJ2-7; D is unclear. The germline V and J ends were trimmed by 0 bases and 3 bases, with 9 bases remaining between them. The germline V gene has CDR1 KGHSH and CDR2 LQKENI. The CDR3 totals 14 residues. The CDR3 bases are TGTGCCAGCTCACCACCGTACGACAACTACGAGCAGTACTTC. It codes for CASSPPYDNYEQYF.

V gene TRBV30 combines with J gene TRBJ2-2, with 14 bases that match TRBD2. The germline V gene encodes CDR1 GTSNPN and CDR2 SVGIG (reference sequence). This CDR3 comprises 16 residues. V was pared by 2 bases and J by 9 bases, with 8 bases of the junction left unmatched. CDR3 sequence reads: CAWSPSRTSGRRELFF. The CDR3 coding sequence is TGTGCCTGGAGTCCCTCCAGGACTAGCGGGAGGAGGGAGCTGTTTTTT.

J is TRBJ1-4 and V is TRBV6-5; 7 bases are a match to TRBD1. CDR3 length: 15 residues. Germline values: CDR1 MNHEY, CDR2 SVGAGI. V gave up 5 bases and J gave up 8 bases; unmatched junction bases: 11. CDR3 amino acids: CASSPLVGGKEKLFF. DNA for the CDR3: TGTGCCAGCAGTCCTTTAGTAGGGGGCAAGGAAAAACTGTTTTTT.

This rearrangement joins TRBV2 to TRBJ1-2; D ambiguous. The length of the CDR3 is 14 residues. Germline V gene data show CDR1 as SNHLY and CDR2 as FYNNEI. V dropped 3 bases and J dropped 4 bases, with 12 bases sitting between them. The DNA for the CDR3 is TGTGCCAGCAGTGATGAGGATTGGGTCTATGGCTACACCTTC. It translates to CASSDEDWVYGYTF.

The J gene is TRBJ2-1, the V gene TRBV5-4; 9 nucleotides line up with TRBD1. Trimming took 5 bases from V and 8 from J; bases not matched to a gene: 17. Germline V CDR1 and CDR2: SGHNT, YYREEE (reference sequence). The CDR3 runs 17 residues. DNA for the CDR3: TGTGCCAGCAGACGAACCGGGACAGGGTTTTTCGGGGATGAGCAGTTCTTC. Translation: CASRRTGTGFFGDEQFF.

The CDR3 sequence is CASSPTGGLAGSLGQFF. CDR3 coding DNA: TGTGCCAGCAGCCCTACGGGGGGACTAGCGGGATCTTTGGGGCAGTTCTTC. The rearrangement joins TRBV9 to TRBJ2-1; 13 positions agree with TRBD2. Trimming took 4 bases from V and 12 from J; bases not matched to a gene: 16. Germline V gene lookup returns CDR1 SGDLS and CDR2 YYNGEE. CDR3 length equals 17 residues.

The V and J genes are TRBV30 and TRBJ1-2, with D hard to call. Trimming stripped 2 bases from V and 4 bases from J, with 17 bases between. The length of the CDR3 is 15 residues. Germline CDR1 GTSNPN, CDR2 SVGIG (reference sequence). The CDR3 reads CAWSPTSDLIYGYTF. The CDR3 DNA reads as TGTGCCTGGAGTCCGACTTCTGACCTTATCTATGGCTACACCTTC. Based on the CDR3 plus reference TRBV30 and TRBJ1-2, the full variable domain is SQTIHQWPATLVQPVGSPLSLECTVEGTSNPNLYWYRQAAGRGLQLLFYSVGIGQISSEVPQNLSASRPQDRQFILSSKKLLLSDSGFYLCAWSPTSDLIYGYTFGSGTRLTVV.

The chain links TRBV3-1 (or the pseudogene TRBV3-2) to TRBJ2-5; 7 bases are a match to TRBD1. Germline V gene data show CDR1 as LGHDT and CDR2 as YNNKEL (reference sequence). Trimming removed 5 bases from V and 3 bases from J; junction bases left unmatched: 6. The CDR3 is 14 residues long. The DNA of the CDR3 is TGTGCCAGCAGCTCAGACAGGGTAGAAGAGACCCAGTACTTC. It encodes CASSSDRVEETQYF.

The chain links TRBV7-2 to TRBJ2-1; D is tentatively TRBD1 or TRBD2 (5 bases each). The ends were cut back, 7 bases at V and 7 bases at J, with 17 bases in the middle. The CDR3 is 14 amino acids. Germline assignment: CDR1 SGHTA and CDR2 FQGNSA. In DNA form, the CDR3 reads TGTGCCAGCAACGGTCCAGGGACGAGGAATGAGCAGTTCTTC. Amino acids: CASNGPGTRNEQFF. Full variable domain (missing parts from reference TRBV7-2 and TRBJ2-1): GAGVSQSPSNKVTEKGKDVELRCDPISGHTALYWYRQSLGQGLEFLIYFQGNSAPDKSGLPSDRFSAERTGGSVSTLTIQRTQQEDSAVYLCASNGPGTRNEQFFGPGTRLTVL.

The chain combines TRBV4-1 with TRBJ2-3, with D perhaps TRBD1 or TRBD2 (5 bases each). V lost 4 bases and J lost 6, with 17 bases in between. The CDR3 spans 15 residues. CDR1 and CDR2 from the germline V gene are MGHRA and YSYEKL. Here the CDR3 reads CASSLGRGARDTQYF. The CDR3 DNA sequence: TGCGCCAGCAGCCTCGGAAGGGGAGCGCGCGATACGCAGTATTTT.

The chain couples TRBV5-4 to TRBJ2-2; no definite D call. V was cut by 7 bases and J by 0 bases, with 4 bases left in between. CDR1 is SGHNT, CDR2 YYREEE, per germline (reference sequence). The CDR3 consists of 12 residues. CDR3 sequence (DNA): TGTGCCAGCGCTACGAACACCGGGGAGCTGTTTTTT. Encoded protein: CASATNTGELFF.

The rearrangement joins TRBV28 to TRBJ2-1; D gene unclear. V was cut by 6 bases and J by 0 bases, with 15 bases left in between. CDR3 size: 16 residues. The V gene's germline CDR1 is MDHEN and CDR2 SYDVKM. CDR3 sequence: CASSRLLTISYNEQFF. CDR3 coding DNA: TGTGCCAGCAGCCGTCTTCTGACGATCTCCTACAATGAGCAGTTCTTC.

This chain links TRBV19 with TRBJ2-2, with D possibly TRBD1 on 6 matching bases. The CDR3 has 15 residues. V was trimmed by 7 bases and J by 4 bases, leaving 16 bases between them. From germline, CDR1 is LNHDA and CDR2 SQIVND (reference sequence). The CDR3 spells CASKIDYRATGELFF. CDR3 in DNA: TGTGCCAGTAAGATAGACTACAGGGCCACCGGGGAGCTGTTTTTT.

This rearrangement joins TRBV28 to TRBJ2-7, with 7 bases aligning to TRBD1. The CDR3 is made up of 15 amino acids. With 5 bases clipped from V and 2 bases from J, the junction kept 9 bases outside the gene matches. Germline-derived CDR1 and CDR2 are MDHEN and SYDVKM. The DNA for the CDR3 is TGTGCCAGCAGTCCCCCTCGGACAGGCACCTACGAGCAGTACTTC. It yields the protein CASSPPRTGTYEQYF.

The CDR3 nucleotides are TGTGCCAGCAGTGGACATAACCAAGAGACCCAGTACTTC. This codes for CASSGHNQETQYF. The V call is TRBV27, the J call TRBJ2-5; possible D gene TRBD1, 5 bases. V lost 5 bases to trimming and J lost 0 bases, with 7 bases between them. Germline assignment: CDR1 MNHEY and CDR2 SMNVEV (reference sequence). The CDR3 runs to 13 residues.

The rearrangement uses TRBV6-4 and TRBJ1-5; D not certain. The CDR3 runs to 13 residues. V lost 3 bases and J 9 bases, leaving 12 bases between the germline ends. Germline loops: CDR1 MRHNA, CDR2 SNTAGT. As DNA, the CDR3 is TGTGCCAGCAGTGATGCCTATGGGCGGCCCCAGCATTTT. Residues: CASSDAYGRPQHF.

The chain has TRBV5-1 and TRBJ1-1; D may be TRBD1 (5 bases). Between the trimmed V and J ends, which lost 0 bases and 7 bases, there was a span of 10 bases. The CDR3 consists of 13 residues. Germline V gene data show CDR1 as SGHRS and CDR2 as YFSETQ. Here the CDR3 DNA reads TGCGCCAGCAGCTTGGTGGGGCAGGGTGAAGCTTTCTTT. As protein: CASSLVGQGEAFF.

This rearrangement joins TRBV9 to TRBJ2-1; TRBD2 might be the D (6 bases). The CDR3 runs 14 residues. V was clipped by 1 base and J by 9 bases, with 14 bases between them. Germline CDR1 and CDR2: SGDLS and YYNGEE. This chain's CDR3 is CASSVRDPGGEQFF. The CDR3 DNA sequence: TGTGCCAGCAGCGTAAGAGATCCCGGGGGTGAGCAGTTCTTC.